The 2 T cell receptor beta chains below come from one sample, sequenced in a study of shared clonotypes between healthy human individuals. Data came from immunoSEQ multiplex PCR; TCRdb stores just in-frame clones and leaves some out. The repertoire includes 550,000 to 800,000 clones, about 90% of them detected once, and 30% to 35% sits in the top ten. The sequenced material came from memory CD8+ T cells from PBMCs. The sample's subset: CD45RO+ cells pooled with CCR7-negative TemRA cells. The receptors were sampled from a man younger than 35 in good health. Some clones in this sample may be carry-over from other donors' samples.

The J gene is TRBJ1-4, the V gene TRBV27; D remains unclear. This CDR3 spans 15 amino acids. Looked up from germline, CDR1 is MNHEY and CDR2 is SMNVEV (reference sequence). V was clipped by 5 bases and J by 0 bases, with 10 bases between them. Here the CDR3 DNA reads TGTGCCAGCAGTCAAGTGGGGACAACTAATGAAAAACTGTTTTTT. This codes for CASSQVGTTNEKLFF.

The chain couples TRBV9 to TRBJ2-7; TRBD2 agrees at 10 bases. V lost 4 bases and J lost 1; bases outside the gene matches: 5. The germline CDR1 and CDR2 sequences are SGDLS and YYNGEE. CDR3 length: 15 residues. CDR3: CASSTGLAVSYEQYF. CDR3 sequence (DNA): TGTGCCAGCAGCACCGGACTAGCGGTTTCCTACGAGCAGTACTTC.